This T cell receptor beta chain was sequenced during a study of T cell therapy after organ transplantation. Study-wide results and caveats: Effects of concurrent antirejection and antiviral medications were not evaluable. In nonresponders, large pretherapy expansions changed minimally after therapy.

These transplant recipients had drug-resistant or recurrent cytomegalovirus infection. Details on this clone: Its specificity is not known.

Clones were sequenced by immunoSEQ multiplex PCR, and TCRdb holds only the in-frame ones, with some missing. Of roughly 48,000 clones in the sample, approximately 94% were seen once. V lost 4 bases and J 5 bases, leaving 10 bases between the germline ends. The CDR3 runs to 12 residues. The germline gives CDR1 SGHKS, CDR2 YYEKEE (reference sequence). The rearrangement links TRBV5-5 to TRBJ2-7; the D call may be TRBD1 or TRBD2 (5 bases each). This clonotype originated in a human patient who had received a solid organ transplant and had CMV disease. The sequences come from CD8+ T cells from blood, collected before autologous CMV-specific T cell therapy. The CDR3 loop reads CASSLGADEQYF. The CDR3 bases are TGTGCCAGCAGCCTCGGGGCGGACGAGCAGTACTTC.